These 9 T cell receptor beta chains were all obtained from the same sample, sequenced in a study of siplizumab effects on memory and regulatory T cells. TCRdb's table, derived via immunoSEQ multiplex PCR, lists solely in-frame clones and lacks some. The sample records roughly 93,000 clones, around 94% being singletons. Sequenced: non-Treg CD4+ T cells sorted from blood. These receptors originate from a human donor in good health.

The chain carries TRBV9 and TRBJ2-7; 7 nucleotides line up with TRBD1. CDR1 is SGDLS and CDR2 is YYNGEE in the germline V gene. V lost 3 bases, J lost 4 bases, and 7 bases stayed unmatched. This CDR3 comprises 14 residues. This CDR3 is CASSGRQGRYEQYF. The DNA for the CDR3 is TGTGCCAGCAGCGGCCGACAGGGAAGGTACGAGCAGTACTTC.

Only one count was recorded for this clone. The V call is TRBV7-3, the J call TRBJ2-5; D might be TRBD2 (6 bases). V was shortened by 1 base and J by 5 bases, with 14 bases between the two germline ends. The CDR3 is 15 residues long. Germline CDR1 is SGHTA and CDR2 is FQGTGA. CDR3 region: CASSLMGGRSETQYF. The CDR3 region has the DNA TGTGCCAGCAGCTTAATGGGAGGAAGGAGCGAGACCCAGTACTTC. The full variable domain, rest sourced from reference TRBV7-3 and TRBJ2-5, is GAGVSQTPSNKVTEKGKYVELRCDPISGHTALYWYRQSLGQGPEFLIYFQGTGAADDSGLPNDRFFAVRPEGSVSTLKIQRTERGDSAVYLCASSLMGGRSETQYFGPGTRLLVL.

J is TRBJ1-3 and V is TRBV7-9; D gene ambiguous. This CDR3 has 13 residues. V lost 8 bases and J lost 3, with 11 bases in between. Germline V gene sequence: CDR1 SEHNR, CDR2 FQNEAQ (reference sequence). CDR3 region: CASPRSIGNTIYF. For the CDR3, the DNA is TGTGCCAGCCCTCGCTCAATTGGAAACACCATATATTTT.

This chain uses TRBV4-1 with TRBJ1-5, with TRBD1 as a possible D gene (5 bases). The germline V gene has CDR1 MGHRA and CDR2 YSYEKL. The germline V and J ends were trimmed by 2 bases and 9 bases, with 17 bases remaining between them. The CDR3 has 15 amino acids. The CDR3 loop reads CASSQSSTAQGPQHF. In DNA, the CDR3 is TGCGCCAGCAGCCAAAGTTCGACAGCGCAAGGGCCCCAGCATTTT.

V usage is TRBV28 and J usage is TRBJ2-1; D is possibly TRBD1 (5 bases). This CDR3 spans 12 amino acids. Between the trimmed V and J ends, which lost 6 bases and 6 bases, there was a span of 9 bases. Germline values: CDR1 MDHEN, CDR2 SYDVKM. The CDR3 DNA reads TGTGCCAGCAGCCGACAGACCAATGAGCAGTTCTTC. Translated, it gives CASSRQTNEQFF.

A single count supports this clone. The V and J genes are TRBV14 and TRBJ2-1; unclear D gene. The V gene's germline CDR1 is SGHDN and CDR2 FVKESK. The V end lost 4 bases, the J end lost 10 bases, and 14 bases lay between the germline ends. CDR3 length: 13 residues. The CDR3 bases are TGTGCCAGCAGCCCTGGACCTTTGGGGGAGCAGTTCTTC. Protein product: CASSPGPLGEQFF.

The rearrangement links TRBV5-1 to TRBJ2-5; D unclear. The CDR3 totals 14 residues. CDR1 is SGHRS and CDR2 is YFSETQ in the germline V gene. V was cut by 0 bases and J by 1 base, with 7 bases left in between. The CDR3 spells CASSLGVPQETQYF. The DNA of the CDR3 is TGCGCCAGCAGCTTGGGGGTCCCCCAAGAGACCCAGTACTTC.

The chain links TRBV19 to TRBJ1-1, with 8 positions matching TRBD1. Germline-derived CDR1 and CDR2 are LNHDA and SQIVND (reference sequence). This CDR3 has 13 amino acids. With V trimmed by 7 bases and J by 5 bases, 6 bases remained unmatched. The CDR3 region is CASTATGGTEAFF. In nucleotides, the CDR3 is TGTGCCAGTACAGCCACAGGGGGGACTGAAGCTTTCTTT.

This clone was seen only once. V gene TRBV29-1 combines with J gene TRBJ2-3, with a tentative D call TRBD1 (5 bases). Between the trimmed V and J ends, which lost 3 bases and 1 base, there was a span of 11 bases. Germline V gene data show CDR1 as SQVTM and CDR2 as ANQGSEA. The CDR3 is made up of 14 amino acids. This CDR3 is CSVELGRGTDTQYF. The CDR3 DNA is TGCAGCGTTGAGTTGGGCAGGGGCACAGATACGCAGTATTTT.